This TCR beta chain was recovered during a study of blood T cell repertoires in COVID-19. On the study more broadly: Acute and convalescent COVID-19 specimens originated in the United States, Italy and Spain. The cDNA or gDNA used as material had been derived from T cells, B-cell-depleted T cells, or PBMCs.

Patients from Seattle were sampled longitudinally, starting during active infection. CDR1 and CDR2 (germline): LGHNA, YSLEER. Trimming pared 0 bases from V and 4 bases from J, leaving 13 bases between. There are 16 residues in the CDR3. In the original workflow: Reference gene primer amplification yielded estimated nucleated cell counts. TCRdb's copy holds only in-frame clones and misses some; the assay was immunoSEQ multiplex PCR. V, J and clone size are taken as reported in that table, and D and trimming were inferred from the DNA itself. This table has about 220,000 clones, over 75% appearing once.

The specimen was peripheral blood. The sequence was obtained from a woman aged 70-85 years with COVID-19, enrolled during active disease. The chain recombines TRBV4-3 with TRBJ2-1, with D possibly TRBD1 on 6 matching bases. The DNA for the CDR3 is TGCGCCAGCAGCCAAGATCAGGGGACGGTTTACAATGAGCAGTTCTTC. Amino acid sequence: CASSQDQGTVYNEQFF.